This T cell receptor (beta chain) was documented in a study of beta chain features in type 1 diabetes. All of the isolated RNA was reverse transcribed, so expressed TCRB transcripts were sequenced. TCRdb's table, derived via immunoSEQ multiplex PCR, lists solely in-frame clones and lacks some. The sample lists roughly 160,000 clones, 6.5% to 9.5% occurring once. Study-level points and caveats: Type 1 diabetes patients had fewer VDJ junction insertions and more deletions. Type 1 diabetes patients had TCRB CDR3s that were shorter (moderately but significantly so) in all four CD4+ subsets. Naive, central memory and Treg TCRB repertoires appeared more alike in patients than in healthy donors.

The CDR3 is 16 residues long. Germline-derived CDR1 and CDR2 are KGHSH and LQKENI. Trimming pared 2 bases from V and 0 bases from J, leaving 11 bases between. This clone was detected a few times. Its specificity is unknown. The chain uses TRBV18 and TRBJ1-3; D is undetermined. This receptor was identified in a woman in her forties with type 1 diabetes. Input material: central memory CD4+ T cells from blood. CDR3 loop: CASSPEQIVSGNTIYF. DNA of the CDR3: TGTGCCAGCTCACCAGAACAGATTGTCTCTGGAAACACCATATATTTT. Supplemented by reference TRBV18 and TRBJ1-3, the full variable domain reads NAGVMQNPRHLVRRRGQEARLRCSPMKGHSHVYWYRQLPEEGLKFMVYLQKENIIDESGMPKERFSAEFPKEGPSILRIQQVVRGDSAAYFCASSPEQIVSGNTIYFGEGSWLTVV.